Sequencing of this T cell receptor (beta chain) was carried out in a study of neurological immune-mediated disorders. Study results and caveats: Because no CDR3 amino acid sequences were shared across subjects by expanded clones, private repertoires were suggested in all groups.

This clonotype was detected many times. Its antigen remains unidentified. TCRdb re-called the 5' RACE reads with MiXCR, one entry per CDR3 protein. Of 64,000 or so distinct CDR3 sequences in the sample, roughly a tenth are singletons; the top ten hold 9.5% to 10%. The time point denotes: longitudinal time-point 1 (baseline). What was sequenced was PBMCs. The origin of this receptor is a young man in good health.

The CDR3 is CASRRSTSGAYNEQFF. The CDR3 region has the DNA TGTGCCAGCAGACGATCCACTAGCGGAGCTTACAATGAGCAGTTCTTC. J is TRBJ2-1 and V is TRBV7-8; TRBD2 matches at 8 bases. V lost 6 bases to trimming and J lost 4 bases; unmatched junction nucleotides: 11. Germline V gives CDR1 SGHVS, CDR2 FQNEAQ. CDR3 length: 16 amino acids.